This T cell receptor (beta chain) was captured in a study of blood T cell repertoires in COVID-19. Study-level background: Specimens from acute and convalescent COVID-19 originated in the United States, Italy and Spain.

Assay: immunoSEQ multiplex PCR; the TCRdb copy retains only in-frame clones and omits some. The repertoire consists of 70,000 to 80,000 clones, with roughly 86% occurring once and the leading ten covering around 13%. The CDR3 has 15 amino acids. Germline V lookup: CDR1 SNHLY, CDR2 FYNNEI. Trimming cost V 1 base and J 1 base, with 9 bases left between them. The sample was peripheral blood. The origin of this receptor is a woman aged 55-70 years with acute or convalescent COVID-19. J is TRBJ2-3 and V is TRBV2; TRBD1 is a possible D gene (6 bases). CDR3 DNA sequence: TGTGCCAGCAGTGAAGGTGGGGGCCGCACAGATACGCAGTATTTT. This encodes CASSEGGGRTDTQYF.